These 30 T cell receptor beta chains came from one sample sequenced in a study of cytomegalovirus exposure and HLA in healthy donors. Some clones are missing from TCRdb's copy, which holds only in-frame ones; the method was immunoSEQ multiplex PCR. The repertoire holds over 80,000 clones, with around 84% as singletons. Input material: PBMCs. Receptor source: a man aged 18 to 29 in good health and CMV-seropositive.

The chain employs TRBV5-1 and TRBJ1-4; D ambiguous. The V gene's germline CDR1 is SGHRS and CDR2 YFSETQ. There are 14 residues in the CDR3. V gave up 2 bases and J gave up 4 bases, with 9 bases separating them. CDR3 in DNA: TGCGCCAGCAGCTTCTCCGGGGTTAATGAAAAACTGTTTTTT. It specifies CASSFSGVNEKLFF.

This sequence joins TRBV5-1 and TRBJ1-1, with TRBD1 matching 9 bases. Germline CDR1 and CDR2: SGHRS and YFSETQ. The CDR3 has 18 amino acids. V was clipped by 0 bases and J by 2 bases; unmatched bases: 11. The CDR3 region has the DNA TGCGCCAGCAGCTTGGCCGACAGGGGGGAGGGCTTTAACACTGAAGCTTTCTTT. Its translation is CASSLADRGEGFNTEAFF.

The J gene is TRBJ2-1, the V gene TRBV7-8; D perhaps matches TRBD1 (6 bases). The germline CDR1 and CDR2 sequences are SGHVS and FQNEAQ. The V end was cut by 5 bases, the J end by 6 bases, with 20 bases between. The CDR3 is 16 residues long. The CDR3 region is CASSLQTGSKFNEQFF. CDR3 coding DNA: TGTGCCAGCAGCCTCCAGACAGGATCCAAGTTCAATGAGCAGTTCTTC. The complete variable domain, with remaining parts taken from reference TRBV7-8 and TRBJ2-1, reads GAGVSQSPRYKVAKRGQDVALRCDPISGHVSLFWYQQALGQGPEFLTYFQNEAQLDKSGLPSDRFFAERPEGSVSTLKIQRTQQEDSAVYLCASSLQTGSKFNEQFFGPGTRLTVL.

V usage is TRBV19 and J usage is TRBJ2-7; 8 positions match TRBD2. The J segment lost 5 bases and the V segment lost 5 bases, leaving 11 bases of the junction unmatched. CDR3 length: 15 residues. Germline assignment: CDR1 LNHDA and CDR2 SQIVND (reference sequence). Here the CDR3 DNA reads TGTGCCAGTAGTCCCAGCGGGAGATTAGCGGACGAGCAGTACGTC. Translating it yields CASSPSGRLADEQYV.

The V and J genes are TRBV5-1 and TRBJ2-1; 7 bases are shared with TRBD2. The CDR3 length is 13 residues. Germline V gives CDR1 SGHRS, CDR2 YFSETQ. V lost 4 bases, J lost 8 bases, and 6 bases stayed unmatched. This CDR3 reads CASSLGLDYEQFF. The CDR3 DNA reads as TGCGCCAGCAGCCTCGGACTAGATTATGAGCAGTTCTTC.

The V gene is TRBV5-1, the J gene TRBJ2-2; D may be TRBD2 (6 bases). CDR1 is SGHRS, CDR2 YFSETQ, per germline. Trimming removed 5 bases at V and 4 bases at J, with 15 bases between. The CDR3 runs to 15 residues. CDR3 protein: CASRLSVGGTGELFF. Written as DNA, the CDR3 is TGCGCCAGCAGACTTTCGGTCGGGGGCACCGGGGAGCTGTTTTTT.

The rearrangement joins TRBV2 to TRBJ1-1, with 7 bases matching TRBD1. Germline V gene sequence: CDR1 SNHLY, CDR2 FYNNEI. The CDR3 extends over 15 amino acids. The V gene end was trimmed by 8 bases and the J gene end by 1 base; junction bases not matched to a gene: 10. DNA of the CDR3: TGTGCCAGCGGCAAAACAGGGGCAGGGAACACTGAAGCTTTCTTT. Translating gives CASGKTGAGNTEAFF.

The V gene is TRBV19, the J gene TRBJ2-7; 8 bases match TRBD2. In germline, CDR1 is LNHDA, CDR2 SQIVND (reference sequence). The CDR3 sequence is 14 residues long. With 5 bases clipped from V and 2 bases from J, the junction kept 5 bases outside the gene matches. CDR3 protein: CASSSSGSAYEQYF. CDR3 DNA: TGTGCCAGTAGTTCTAGCGGGTCTGCCTACGAGCAGTACTTC.

The genes are TRBV5-4 and TRBJ2-3; D is possibly TRBD2 (6 bases). The germline V gene has CDR1 SGHNT and CDR2 YYREEE (reference sequence). The length of the CDR3 is 15 residues. V lost 4 bases and J lost 2, with 14 bases in between. The CDR3 loop reads CASSGGTGYTDTQYF. CDR3 nucleotide sequence: TGTGCCAGCAGCGGGGGGACTGGATACACAGATACGCAGTATTTT.

This clone was detected many times. The chain couples TRBV10-1 to TRBJ1-5; D ambiguous. Germline CDR1 WNHNN, CDR2 SYGVQD (reference sequence). The CDR3 runs 13 residues. Trimming shortened V by 8 bases and J by 0 bases, and 8 bases separated the two germline ends. CDR3 nucleotides: TGCGCCAGCGTCGACAATAGCAATCAGCCCCAGCATTTT. It is translated as CASVDNSNQPQHF.

The V call is TRBV5-6, the J call TRBJ2-5; unclear D gene. The CDR3 covers 14 residues. The germline gives CDR1 SGHDT, CDR2 YYEEEE. Trimming cost V 4 bases and J 2 bases, with 12 bases left between them. In DNA, the CDR3 is TGTGCCAGCAGCAACCCCCCCCAGCAAGAGACCCAGTACTTC. Translating it yields CASSNPPQQETQYF.

This clone was detected a few times. The chain carries TRBV27 and TRBJ2-7; 9 bases match TRBD1. The CDR3 is 14 amino acids. Looked up from germline, CDR1 is MNHEY and CDR2 is SMNVEV (reference sequence). With 5 bases clipped from V and 6 bases from J, the junction kept 8 bases outside the gene matches. The CDR3 DNA reads TGTGCCAGCAGTACCGGGACAGGGACCAGCGAGCAGTACTTC. Its translation is CASSTGTGTSEQYF.

This chain joins TRBV7-8 and TRBJ2-7, with a weak D call TRBD1 (5 bases). Trimming removed 5 bases at V and 7 bases at J, with 24 bases between. Germline assignment: CDR1 SGHVS and CDR2 FQNEAQ. CDR3 length: 16 amino acids. The CDR3: CASSPLLWTNAFEQYF. In DNA form, the CDR3 reads TGTGCCAGCAGCCCGCTACTCTGGACAAACGCTTTTGAGCAGTACTTC.

The J gene is TRBJ2-7, the V gene TRBV6-5, with D perhaps matching TRBD2 (5 bases). Trimming left V 6 bases short and J 0 bases short, with 9 bases between. The V gene's germline CDR1 is MNHEY and CDR2 SVGAGI. The CDR3 has 13 amino acids. Here the CDR3 reads CASRARDSYEQYV. In DNA, the CDR3 is TGTGCCAGCAGAGCCCGGGACTCCTACGAGCAGTACGTC.

The chain is built from TRBV6-6 and TRBJ2-7; 8 bases align to TRBD1. Germline CDR1 MNHNY, CDR2 SVGAGI (reference sequence). This CDR3 contains 15 residues. The trim removed 0 bases at V and 4 bases at J, leaving 5 bases unmatched. The CDR3: CASSYSRDRQYEQYV. The CDR3 DNA follows: TGTGCCAGCAGTTACTCCCGGGACAGGCAATACGAGCAGTACGTC.

V usage is TRBV27 and J usage is TRBJ2-5; TRBD2 agrees at 8 bases. The germline V gene encodes CDR1 MNHEY and CDR2 SMNVEV (reference sequence). The CDR3 has 15 residues. With 2 bases clipped from V and 5 bases from J, the junction kept 7 bases outside the gene matches. The CDR3 is CASSLGAGVGETQYF. The CDR3, as DNA: TGTGCCAGCAGTTTAGGAGCGGGAGTAGGGGAGACCCAGTACTTC.

This chain connects TRBV19 to TRBJ1-2; TRBD1 agrees at 8 bases. Germline V gives CDR1 LNHDA, CDR2 SQIVND (reference sequence). V lost 5 bases, J lost 8 bases, and 7 bases stayed unmatched. CDR3 size: 13 residues. CDR3 amino acids: CASSSRSGGGYTF. The CDR3 nucleotides read TGTGCCAGTAGTTCCCGATCAGGGGGCGGCTACACCTTC.

This chain connects TRBV6-5 to TRBJ2-5, with D perhaps matching TRBD2 (5 bases). This CDR3 is built from 16 residues. V gave up 0 bases and J gave up 4 bases, with 15 bases separating them. Germline CDR1 reads MNHEY; CDR2 reads SVGAGI. CDR3 bases: TGTGCCAGCAGTTACTCGTGGGGAGCGCGTGGAGAGACCCAGTACTTC. Translating it yields CASSYSWGARGETQYF.

This sequence joins TRBV18 and TRBJ2-1, with a possible D match to TRBD1 (6 bases). CDR1 KGHSH and CDR2 LQKENI come from the germline V gene. The CDR3 covers 14 residues. V lost 0 bases, J lost 4 bases, and 7 bases lay in between. CDR3 amino acids: CASSPPTGYNEQFF. The CDR3 DNA follows: TGTGCCAGCTCACCACCGACAGGTTACAATGAGCAGTTCTTC.

The rearrangement joins TRBV6-4 to TRBJ2-7, with 10 bases aligning to TRBD2. The ends lost 5 bases at V and 2 bases at J; junction bases unmatched: 3. Germline V gene sequence: CDR1 MRHNA, CDR2 SNTAGT. This CDR3 is built from 14 residues. CDR3 loop: CASSPSGGTYEQYF. CDR3 coding DNA: TGTGCCAGCAGTCCTAGCGGGGGCACCTACGAGCAGTACTTC.

The chain joins TRBV29-1 to TRBJ2-1; 7 bases map to TRBD2. The CDR3 runs to 14 residues. Germline CDR1 is SQVTM and CDR2 is ANQGSEA. With V trimmed by 6 bases and J by 3 bases, 8 bases remained unmatched. The CDR3 region is CSVRSGQDYNEQFF. CDR3 in DNA: TGCAGCGTCCGTAGCGGGCAAGACTACAATGAGCAGTTCTTC.

The V call is TRBV29-1, the J call TRBJ2-1; 8 nucleotides line up with TRBD2. The CDR3 has 19 residues. In germline, CDR1 is SQVTM, CDR2 ANQGSEA. V lost 0 bases to trimming and J lost 3 bases; unmatched junction nucleotides: 16. The CDR3 DNA reads as TGCAGCGTTGAAGAGGGGGTCGGGGCGGGAGGAATCCTCTACAATGAGCAGTTCTTC. Encoded protein: CSVEEGVGAGGILYNEQFF.

The chain couples TRBV7-9 to TRBJ1-3; a weak D match, TRBD1 (6 bases). The CDR3 covers 14 residues. V gave up 4 bases and J gave up 4 bases, with 11 bases separating them. The germline gives CDR1 SEHNR, CDR2 FQNEAQ (reference sequence). CDR3 nucleotide sequence: TGTGCCAGCAGCTCCGCCGGACAGGGAAACACCATATATTTT. Amino acids: CASSSAGQGNTIYF.

The chain is built from TRBV5-1 and TRBJ1-1, with 8 bases matching TRBD1. Germline CDR1 SGHRS, CDR2 YFSETQ. The CDR3 is made up of 14 amino acids. Trimming took 4 bases from V and 3 from J; bases not matched to a gene: 5. The CDR3 nucleotides are TGCGCCAGCAGCGATGGACAGGGCTACACTGAAGCTTTCTTT. Its translation is CASSDGQGYTEAFF.

The rearrangement joins TRBV4-1 to TRBJ1-3, with D maybe TRBD1 (6 bases). Trimming removed 1 base at V and 5 bases at J, with 12 bases between. This CDR3 has 15 amino acids. Germline CDR1 and CDR2: MGHRA and YSYEKL. As DNA, the CDR3 is TGCGCCAGCAGCCAAGCCACAGGGAGTAGAAACACCATATATTTT. This encodes CASSQATGSRNTIYF.

The chain employs TRBV7-3 and TRBJ2-3, with TRBD2 identical over 13 bases. The CDR3 covers 19 residues. Losses at the gene ends were 3 bases for V and 0 bases for J; bases not matched to a gene: 9. Germline V gene lookup returns CDR1 SGHTA and CDR2 FQGTGA. The DNA of the CDR3 is TGTGCCAGCAGCTTCCGGACTAGCGGGAGAGCCCCTAGCACAGATACGCAGTATTTT. Translation: CASSFRTSGRAPSTDTQYF.

This sequence joins TRBV5-8 and TRBJ2-1, with TRBD2 identical over 8 bases. The CDR3 is 17 residues long. Germline trimming cut 0 bases from V and 7 bases from J; bases unmatched to any gene: 12. Germline CDR1 reads SGHTS; CDR2 reads YDEGEE. The CDR3 sequence: CASSLGVAGRSANEQFF. Here the CDR3 DNA reads TGTGCCAGCAGCTTGGGAGTAGCGGGGAGATCGGCAAATGAGCAGTTCTTC. Combining the CDR3 with reference TRBV5-8 and TRBJ2-1 gives the whole variable domain EAGVTQSPTHLIKTRGQQATLRCSPISGHTSVYWYQQALGLGLQFLLWYDEGEERNRGNFPPRFSGRQFPNYSSELNVNALELEDSALYLCASSLGVAGRSANEQFFGPGTRLTVL.

This chain links TRBV6-5 with TRBJ2-6, with TRBD2 matching over 7 bases. V lost 5 bases, J lost 1 base, and 2 bases stayed unmatched. There are 15 residues in the CDR3. Per germline, CDR1 MNHEY and CDR2 SVGAGI. The CDR3 here is CASSRGVSGANVLTF. The DNA for the CDR3 is TGTGCCAGCAGTCGGGGGGTATCTGGGGCCAACGTCCTGACTTTC.

J is TRBJ1-2 and V is TRBV27; 7 bases fit TRBD1. Trimming removed 3 bases from V and 2 bases from J; junction bases left unmatched: 9. Per the germline V gene, CDR1 is MNHEY and CDR2 is SMNVEV (reference sequence). This CDR3 region has 16 residues. The CDR3 sequence: CASSFLTRQGNYGYTF. The CDR3 DNA follows: TGTGCCAGCAGTTTTCTAACCAGACAGGGCAACTATGGCTACACCTTC.

This chain joins TRBV30 and TRBJ1-2; 7 positions agree with TRBD1. This CDR3 region has 14 residues. The trim removed 3 bases at V and 2 bases at J, leaving 6 bases unmatched. Germline V gives CDR1 GTSNPN, CDR2 SVGIG (reference sequence). The CDR3 sequence: CAWSRTGENYGYTF. The CDR3 bases are TGTGCCTGGAGCCGAACAGGGGAAAACTATGGCTACACCTTC.